This TCR beta chain was sequenced in a study of blood T cell repertoires in COVID-19. Study context: Spain, Italy and the United States supplied samples that represented acute and convalescent COVID-19. PBMCs, B-cell-depleted T cells, or T cells were the source of the cDNA or gDNA that made up the material.

Under the authors' procedure: Amplifying reference gene primers gave estimates of nucleated cell counts. Here immunoSEQ multiplex PCR was the method, and the copy in TCRdb shows in-frame clones only, minus some. V, J and clone size were drawn from that table, and D and trimming were deduced from the DNA. The profile shows about 130,000 clones, 79% of them singletons. The CDR3 runs to 13 residues. CDR1 is SSHAT and CDR2 is FNYEAQ in the germline V gene (reference sequence). Trimming cost V 5 bases and J 3 bases, with 8 bases left between them. The chain uses TRBV7-7 and TRBJ2-1; unclear D gene. Sequenced input: peripheral blood. The origin of this receptor is a man aged 35-49 years with active or convalescent COVID-19. The CDR3 nucleotides are TGTGCCAGCAGCCCGGCTAGCTACAATGAGCAGTTCTTC. This translates into CASSPASYNEQFF. Full variable domain (rest looked up from reference TRBV7-7 and TRBJ2-1): GAGVSQSPRYKVTKRGQDVTLRCDPISSHATLYWYQQALGQGPEFLTYFNYEAQPDKSGLPSDRFSAERPEGSISTLTIQRTEQRDSAMYRCASSPASYNEQFFGPGTRLTVL.